This T cell receptor beta chain originates from a study of blood T cell repertoires in COVID-19. For the study at large: COVID-19 samples, acute and convalescent, were from the United States, Italy and Spain. From T cells, B-cell-depleted T cells, or PBMCs came the material, which was cDNA or gDNA.

Authors' processing steps: Researchers report that nucleated cell counts were estimated from reference gene primer amplification. Clones were read by immunoSEQ multiplex PCR, and TCRdb kept only the in-frame ones, dropping some. D and trimming were read from the DNA, whereas the V and J calls and clone size are those reported in that table. The data contain about 48,000 clones, more than 75% of them singletons. The junction had 19 bases not matched to a gene; V was cut back by 4 bases and J by 4 bases. The CDR3 extends over 19 amino acids. Germline lookup yields CDR1 SGHRS and CDR2 YFSETQ. Sequencing was done on a sample of peripheral blood. The source is a human donor in a cohort sampled during active COVID-19. This chain joins TRBV5-1 and TRBJ2-2; 7 bases match TRBD2. CDR3 in DNA: TGCGCCAGCAGCCCGTGGCGGCGGGGGACTCGCGACGGCACCGGGGAGCTGTTTTTT. It encodes CASSPWRRGTRDGTGELFF.